This record looks at one T cell receptor beta chain sequence and its context. Its antigen target is currently unknown. Base qualities are missing; no much larger clone stands one base away. The data belong to a study of siplizumab effects on memory and regulatory T cells (dated by TCRdb to between 2018 and 2021). A note on the overall study: The effect of the anti-CD2 antibody siplizumab on alloreactive T-cell subsets was examined in allogeneic mixed lymphocyte reactions constructed from human PBMCs.

The library was obtained by the immunoSEQ multiplex PCR assay. Each sample had roughly 90,000 TCR templates assayed by the deep sequencing platform. Genomic DNA extracted from sorted T cells was used for TCRbeta CDR3 sequencing. Turning to the authors' computational methods: The R programming language was used for the clonal analysis of the TCRbeta CDR3 data. Alloreactive CD4+ and CD8+ clones were defined by comparing unstimulated samples with post-reaction CFSE-low samples. Regulatory or non-regulatory origin of alloreactive CD4+ clones was assigned by matching sequences to the sorted unstimulated Treg and non-Treg repertoires. TCRdb retrieved this table from immuneACCESS and kept in-frame rearrangements only. Not all clones are present; in checked studies, unresolved V genes account for under half, and no reason is known for the remainder. V and J calls and clone size come straight from that table; D and trimming were deduced from the DNA. Here the sample has 95,000 to 100,000 clones; 80% to 95% occur a single time. 12% of the sample is in the top ten clones.

What the study reported, not specific to this receptor: The cumulative frequency of alloreactive sequences that could be traced back to unstimulated CD4+ memory T cells was significantly reduced by siplizumab. Sequences below about 10^-5 frequency were poorly captured, so only a minor fraction of alloreactive clones could be mapped to unstimulated subsets. About 80-97% of proliferating CD4+ or CD8+ clones could not be given a naive or memory phenotype. Unstimulated naive T cells appeared more diverse than memory T cells, and naive cells seemed to contribute substantially to the alloresponse. Among mappable alloreactive CD4+ clones, the Treg-derived fraction averaged about 70% with siplizumab versus 25% to 30% in control reactions. Whether proliferating Tregs from siplizumab cultures actually had suppressive function was not functionally confirmed.

Germline trimming: 4 bases from V, 6 bases from J; junction bases outside gene matches: 10. As encoded in the germline V gene (reference sequence), CDR1 is MNHNY while CDR2 is SVGAGI. The CDR3 runs 15 residues from the cysteine to the phenylalanine. The DNA shown is the 45-base CDR3, in frame from base 1. Sorted unstimulated T cells and proliferating T cells recovered from mixed lymphocyte reactions underwent TCRbeta CDR3 sequencing. Fresh whole blood from ten HLA-typed healthy donors was used as the source from which PBMCs were isolated. To map where alloreactive clones came from, unstimulated CD4+ non-regulatory T cells were FACS-sorted.

The receptor comes from a human donor in good health. Recombination linked TRBV6-6 to TRBJ2-3; TRBD2 lines up with 7 middle nucleotides. The sequenced sample consisted of non-Treg CD4+ T cells sorted from blood. Explained via the paper, the cell subset or site label denotes: FACS-sorted unstimulated CD4+ non-regulatory T cells. The nucleotide sequence is TGTGCCAGCAGTTTCTCGGGAGTCGGGGGGGATACGCAGTATTTT. Translated, it reads CASSFSGVGGDTQYF.